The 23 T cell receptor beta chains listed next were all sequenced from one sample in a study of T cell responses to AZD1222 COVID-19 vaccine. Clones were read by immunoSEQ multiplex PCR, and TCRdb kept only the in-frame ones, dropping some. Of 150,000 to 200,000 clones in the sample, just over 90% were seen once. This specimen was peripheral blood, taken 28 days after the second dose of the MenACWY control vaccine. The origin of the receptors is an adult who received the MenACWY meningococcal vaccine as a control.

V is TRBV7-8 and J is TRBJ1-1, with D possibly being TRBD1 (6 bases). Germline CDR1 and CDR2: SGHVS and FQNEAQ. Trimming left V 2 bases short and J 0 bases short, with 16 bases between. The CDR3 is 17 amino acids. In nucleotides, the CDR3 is TGTGCCAGCAGCTTATCAAGCCGAGGGGGTATGAACACTGAAGCTTTCTTT. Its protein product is CASSLSSRGGMNTEAFF.

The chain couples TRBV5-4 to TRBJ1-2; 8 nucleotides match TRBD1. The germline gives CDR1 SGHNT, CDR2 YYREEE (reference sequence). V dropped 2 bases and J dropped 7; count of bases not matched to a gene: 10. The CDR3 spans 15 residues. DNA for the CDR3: TGTGCCAGCAGCTTTACAGGGGGGGCGGTTGGTGGCTACACCTTC. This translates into CASSFTGGAVGGYTF. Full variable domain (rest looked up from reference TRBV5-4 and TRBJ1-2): ETGVTQSPTHLIKTRGQQVTLRCSSQSGHNTVSWYQQALGQGPQFIFQYYREEENGRGNFPPRFSGLQFPNYSSELNVNALELDDSALYLCASSFTGGAVGGYTFGSGTRLTVV.

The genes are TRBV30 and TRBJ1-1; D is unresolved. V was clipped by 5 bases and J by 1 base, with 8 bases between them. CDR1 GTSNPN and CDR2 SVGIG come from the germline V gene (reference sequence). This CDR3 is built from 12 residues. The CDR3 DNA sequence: TGTGCCTGGGTGGAGGGGAACACTGAAGCTTTCTTT. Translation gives CAWVEGNTEAFF.

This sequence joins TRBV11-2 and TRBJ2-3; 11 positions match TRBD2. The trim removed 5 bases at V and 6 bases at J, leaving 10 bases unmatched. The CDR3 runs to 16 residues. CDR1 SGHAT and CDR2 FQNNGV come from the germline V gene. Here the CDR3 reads CASSSPTSGRRDTQYF. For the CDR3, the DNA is TGTGCCAGCAGCAGTCCTACTAGCGGGAGACGGGATACGCAGTATTTT. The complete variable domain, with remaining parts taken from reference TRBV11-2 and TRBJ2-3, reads EAGVAQSPRYKIIEKRQSVAFWCNPISGHATLYWYQQILGQGPKLLIQFQNNGVVDDSQLPKDRFSAERLKGVDSTLKIQPAKLEDSAVYLCASSSPTSGRRDTQYFGPGTRLTVL.

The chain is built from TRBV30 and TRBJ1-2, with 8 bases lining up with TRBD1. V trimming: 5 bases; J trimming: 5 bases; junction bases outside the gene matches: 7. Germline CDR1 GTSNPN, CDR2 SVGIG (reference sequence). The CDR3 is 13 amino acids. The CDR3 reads CAWARDRTYGYTF. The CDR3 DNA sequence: TGTGCCTGGGCCCGGGACAGGACGTATGGCTACACCTTC.

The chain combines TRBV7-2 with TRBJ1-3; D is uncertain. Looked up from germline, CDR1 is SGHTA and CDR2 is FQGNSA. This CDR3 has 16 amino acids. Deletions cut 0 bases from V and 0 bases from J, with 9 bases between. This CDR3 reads CASSLAWRASGNTIYF. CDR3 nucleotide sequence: TGTGCCAGCAGCTTAGCGTGGCGGGCCTCTGGAAACACCATATATTTT. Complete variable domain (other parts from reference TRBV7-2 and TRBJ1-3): GAGVSQSPSNKVTEKGKDVELRCDPISGHTALYWYRQSLGQGLEFLIYFQGNSAPDKSGLPSDRFSAERTGGSVSTLTIQRTQQEDSAVYLCASSLAWRASGNTIYFGEGSWLTVV.

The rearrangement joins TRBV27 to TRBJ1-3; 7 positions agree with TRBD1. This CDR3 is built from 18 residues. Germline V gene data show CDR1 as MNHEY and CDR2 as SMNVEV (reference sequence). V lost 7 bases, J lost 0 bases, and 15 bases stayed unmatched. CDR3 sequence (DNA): TGTGCCAGCACTTTTTTTCATGGACAGGCCAACTCTGGAAACACCATATATTTT. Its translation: CASTFFHGQANSGNTIYF.

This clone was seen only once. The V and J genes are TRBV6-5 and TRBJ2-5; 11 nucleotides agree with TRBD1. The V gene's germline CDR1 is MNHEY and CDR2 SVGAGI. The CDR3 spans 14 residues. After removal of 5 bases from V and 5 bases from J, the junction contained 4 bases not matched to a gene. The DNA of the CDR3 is TGTGCCAGCAGTCCCGGGACAGGGGGTGAGACCCAGTACTTC. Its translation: CASSPGTGGETQYF.

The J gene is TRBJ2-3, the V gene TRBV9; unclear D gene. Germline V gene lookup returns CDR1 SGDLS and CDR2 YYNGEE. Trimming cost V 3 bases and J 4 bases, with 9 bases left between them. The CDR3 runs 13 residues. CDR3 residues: CASSARVPDTQYF. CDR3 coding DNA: TGTGCCAGCAGCGCCCGGGTCCCAGATACGCAGTATTTT.

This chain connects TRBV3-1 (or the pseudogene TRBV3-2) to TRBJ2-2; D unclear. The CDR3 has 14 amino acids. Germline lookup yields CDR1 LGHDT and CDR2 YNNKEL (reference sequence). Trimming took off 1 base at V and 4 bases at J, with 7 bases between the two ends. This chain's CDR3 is CASSQARSTGELFF. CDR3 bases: TGTGCCAGCAGCCAAGCCAGGTCCACCGGGGAGCTGTTTTTT.

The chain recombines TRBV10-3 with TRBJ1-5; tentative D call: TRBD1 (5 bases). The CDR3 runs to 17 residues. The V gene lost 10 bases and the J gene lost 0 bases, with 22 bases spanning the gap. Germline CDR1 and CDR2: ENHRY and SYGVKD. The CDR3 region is CATTDSGRSNSNQPQHF. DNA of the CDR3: TGTGCCACCACCGACTCGGGACGGTCTAATAGCAATCAGCCCCAGCATTTT.

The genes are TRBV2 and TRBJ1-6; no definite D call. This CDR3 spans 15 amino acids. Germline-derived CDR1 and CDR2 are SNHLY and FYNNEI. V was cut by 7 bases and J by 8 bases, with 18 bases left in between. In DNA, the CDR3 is TGTGCCAGCAACGAGGGAGACACAGCATATTCACCCCTCCACTTT. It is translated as CASNEGDTAYSPLHF.

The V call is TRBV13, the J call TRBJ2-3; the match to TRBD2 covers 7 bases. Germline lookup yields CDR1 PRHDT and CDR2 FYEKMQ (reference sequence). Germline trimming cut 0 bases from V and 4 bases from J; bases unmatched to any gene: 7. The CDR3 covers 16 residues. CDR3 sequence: CASSLGNSGSSDTQYF. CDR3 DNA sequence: TGTGCCAGCAGCTTAGGGAATAGCGGGTCTTCAGATACGCAGTATTTT.

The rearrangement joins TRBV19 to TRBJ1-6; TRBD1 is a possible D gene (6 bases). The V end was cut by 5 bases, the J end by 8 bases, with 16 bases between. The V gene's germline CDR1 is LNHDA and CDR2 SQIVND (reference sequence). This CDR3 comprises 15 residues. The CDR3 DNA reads TGTGCCAGTAGTTGGAGACAGGATGGGGATTCACCCCTCCACTTT. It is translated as CASSWRQDGDSPLHF. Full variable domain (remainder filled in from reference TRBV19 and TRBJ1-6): DGGITQSPKYLFRKEGQNVTLSCEQNLNHDAMYWYRQDPGQGLRLIYYSQIVNDFQKGDIAEGYSVSREKKESFPLTVTSAQKNPTAFYLCASSWRQDGDSPLHFGNGTRLTVT.

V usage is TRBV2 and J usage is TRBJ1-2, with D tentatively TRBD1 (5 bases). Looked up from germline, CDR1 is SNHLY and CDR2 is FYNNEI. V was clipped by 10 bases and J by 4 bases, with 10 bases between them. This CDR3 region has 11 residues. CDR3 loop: CATRTGYGYTF. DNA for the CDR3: TGTGCCACCAGAACAGGCTATGGCTACACCTTC.

In DNA, the CDR3 is TGTGCCAGCAGTTCCCTCGACAGGGGGCCTGGTGAAAAACTGTTTTTT. Protein product: CASSSLDRGPGEKLFF. This chain joins TRBV28 and TRBJ1-4; 10 bases align to TRBD1. CDR3 size: 16 residues. Germline CDR1 MDHEN, CDR2 SYDVKM. Losses at the gene ends were 4 bases for V and 7 bases for J; bases not matched to a gene: 9.

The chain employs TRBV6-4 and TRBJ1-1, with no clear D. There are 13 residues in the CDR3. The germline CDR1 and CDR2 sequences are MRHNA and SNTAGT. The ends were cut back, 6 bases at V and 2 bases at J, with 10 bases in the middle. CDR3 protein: CASSLQRNTEAFF. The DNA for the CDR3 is TGTGCCAGCAGCCTACAGCGAAACACTGAAGCTTTCTTT.

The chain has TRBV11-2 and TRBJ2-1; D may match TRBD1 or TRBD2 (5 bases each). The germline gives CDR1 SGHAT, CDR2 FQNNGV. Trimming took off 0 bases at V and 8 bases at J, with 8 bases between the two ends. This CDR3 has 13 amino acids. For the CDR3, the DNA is TGTGCCAGCAGCTTAGATGTGGGGGATGAGCAGTTCTTC. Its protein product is CASSLDVGDEQFF.

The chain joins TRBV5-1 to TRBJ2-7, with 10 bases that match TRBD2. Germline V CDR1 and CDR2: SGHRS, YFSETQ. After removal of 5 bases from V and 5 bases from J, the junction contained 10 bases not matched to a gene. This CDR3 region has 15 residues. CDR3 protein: CASRERLAGVDEQYF. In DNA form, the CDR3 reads TGCGCCAGCAGGGAGAGGCTAGCGGGAGTAGACGAGCAGTACTTC.

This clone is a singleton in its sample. CDR3 protein: CASTFGAGGIYEQYF. Written as DNA, the CDR3 is TGTGCCAGCACCTTCGGGGCCGGGGGGATCTACGAGCAGTACTTC. This sequence joins TRBV7-9 and TRBJ2-7; the match to TRBD2 covers 7 bases. The CDR3 is 15 amino acids. CDR1 is SEHNR, CDR2 FQNEAQ, per germline (reference sequence). V lost 7 bases, J lost 3 bases, and 12 bases stayed unmatched.

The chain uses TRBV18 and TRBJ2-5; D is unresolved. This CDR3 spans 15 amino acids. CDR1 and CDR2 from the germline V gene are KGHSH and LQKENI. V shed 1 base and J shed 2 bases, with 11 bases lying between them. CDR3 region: CASSPLAAAQETQYF. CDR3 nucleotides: TGTGCCAGCTCACCACTTGCGGCAGCACAAGAGACCCAGTACTTC.

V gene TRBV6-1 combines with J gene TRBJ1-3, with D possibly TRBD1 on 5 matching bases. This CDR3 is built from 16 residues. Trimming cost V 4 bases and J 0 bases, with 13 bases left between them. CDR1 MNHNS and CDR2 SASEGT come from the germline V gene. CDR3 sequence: CASSADSFYSGNTIYF. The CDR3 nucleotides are TGTGCCAGCAGTGCAGACAGCTTCTACTCTGGAAACACCATATATTTT.

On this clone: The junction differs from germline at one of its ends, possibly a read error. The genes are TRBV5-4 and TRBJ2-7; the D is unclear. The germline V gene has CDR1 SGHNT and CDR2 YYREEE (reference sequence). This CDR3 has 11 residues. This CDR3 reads CASSSPWTRAF. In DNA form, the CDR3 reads TGTGCCAGCAGCTCCCCTTGGACCCGCGCCTTC.